A selection of T cell receptor beta chains follows, all from one sample in a study of tumor-infiltrating lymphocytes in primary liver carcinoma. TCRdb reprocessed the multiplex PCR reads with MiXCR, giving one entry per CDR3 protein. Of about 110,000 distinct CDR3 sequences in the sample, about four fifths were seen once. Material: liver tumor tissue from sampling region 3. The receptors shown here come from a middle-aged man with primary liver carcinoma and hepatitis B virus infection. CDR3s include the opening cysteine and the closing phenylalanine or tryptophan. The D gene is left open where the match is weak. Not all rows give a size; the values are once, few, many and, for expanded clones, a class.

v_gene	j_gene	d_gene	abundance	CDR3nt	CDR3aa
TRBV6-5	TRBJ2-1	.	.	TGTGCCAGCAGTCAAGTCGGGTGGATGGTTGAGCAATTCTTC	CASSQVGWMVEQFF
TRBV5-5	TRBJ2-3	.	.	TGTGCCAGCAGTTTGGACGGCCGGGACACAGATACGCACTATTTT	CASSLDGRDTDTHYF
TRBV29-1	TRBJ1-2	.	.	TGCAGCGTCGGGGGCACGGAAGACTATGGCTACACCTTC	CSVGGTEDYGYTF
TRBV5-4	TRBJ1-2	.	.	TGTGCCAGCAGCTTGCCAGGGAGCACGGTAAGCTACACCTTC	CASSLPGSTVSYTF
TRBV7-2	TRBJ2-3	.	.	TGTGCCAGCAGCTTAGCTCTGGGAGGCGATGCGCAGTATTTT	CASSLALGGDAQYF
TRBV4-3	TRBJ2-1	.	few	TGTGCCAGCAGCCAGGGCAGGACCAACAATGTGCAGTTCTTC	CASSQGRTNNVQFF
TRBV29-1	TRBJ1-2	.	.	TGCAGCGGGGCTACAGGATCCTATGACTACACCTTC	CSGATGSYDYTF
TRBV6-1	TRBJ2-2	.	once	TGTGCCAACAGTGAAGTGCCCACTAGCTTACCCGGGGAGCCGTTTTTT	CANSEVPTSLPGEPFF
TRBV28	TRBJ2-3	.	.	TGTGCCAACAGCCCAGGGGCGGGAGAGGGGGATACGCAGTATTTT	CANSPGAGEGDTQYF
TRBV4-2	TRBJ1-1	.	.	TGTGCCAGCAGAGCGGGAATTGAAGCTTTCTTT	CASRAGIEAFF
TRBV6-6	TRBJ2-1	.	.	TGTGTCAGCAGTTTAGGGCACCACACCTACAATGAGCAGTTCTTC	CVSSLGHHTYNEQFF
TRBV28	TRBJ1-1	.	.	TGTGCCGGCAGACTCCCGAAAGCGACGACTGAAGCTTTCTTT	CAGRLPKATTEAFF
TRBV6-5	TRBJ1-4	.	.	TGTGCCGGCAGTCCCTCAGCGGGCACTAATGAAAAACTGTTTTTT	CAGSPSAGTNEKLFF
TRBV15	TRBJ2-5	.	once	TGTGCCACCAGCAGCGATGATGGAGGACTCCAAGAGACCCAGTACTTC	CATSSDDGGLQETQYF
TRBV29-1	TRBJ1-5	.	.	TGCAGCGTTGATAAGGGACCCCACAATCAGTCTCAGCATTTT	CSVDKGPHNQSQHF
TRBV7-8	TRBJ1-1	TRBD1	.	TGTGCCAGCAGGTTAACAGGGGGCACTGAAGCTGTCTTT	CASRLTGGTEAVF
TRBV5-5	TRBJ2-7	TRBD2	.	TGTGCCAGCAGCCCATCGAGCGGGACCTACAATGAGCAGTACTTC	CASSPSSGTYNEQYF
TRBV29-1	TRBJ2-1	TRBD1	few	TGCAGCGTTGTGTTCGGGACAGGGGGCCTTTATGTGCAGTTCTTC	CSVVFGTGGLYVQFF
TRBV7-3	TRBJ1-6	.	.	TGTGCCAGCAGCTCAAACGGGGGCCGGAATTCACCCCTCCACTTT	CASSSNGGRNSPLHF
TRBV29-1	TRBJ2-2	.	.	TGCAGCGTTGGGAGTAGTGCGGCGAACACCTGGGAGCTGTTTTTT	CSVGSSAANTWELFF
TRBV4-2	TRBJ2-5	TRBD2	.	TGTGCCAGCAGCCAAGCGTCTAGCGGGTTTCAAGGGACCCACTACTTC	CASSQASSGFQGTHYF
TRBV6-6	TRBJ2-7	.	.	TGCGCCAGCAGTCGTAACCTAGGCGAGCAGTGCTTC	CASSRNLGEQCF
TRBV6-6	TRBJ2-6	.	.	TGTGCCAGCACAATGCTGGTAGCTCGGGCCAACGTCCTGACTTTC	CASTMLVARANVLTF
TRBV12-3/TRBV12-4	TRBJ2-3	TRBD2	once	TGTGCCAGTAGTCCCGGGAATAGCGGGAGAGGGGATACGCAGTATTTT	CASSPGNSGRGDTQYF
TRBV7-2	TRBJ2-2	TRBD1	.	TGTGCCAGCAGCCCGCGGGACAGGGCGGCCGGGGAGCTGTTTTTT	CASSPRDRAAGELFF
TRBV4-3	TRBJ2-1	TRBD2	.	TGCACCAGCAGTATGGATTGGGCTAGCGGGAGGGCCTGGAATGAGCAGTTCTTC	CTSSMDWASGRAWNEQFF
TRBV12-3/TRBV12-4	TRBJ1-1	.	.	TGTGCCAGCAGTTTGGGGCTGACGAACACTGAAGCTTCCTTT	CASSLGLTNTEASF
TRBV28	TRBJ2-7	.	.	TGTGCCAGAAGTTTAACTAGCCATAGCTATGAGCAGTACTTC	CARSLTSHSYEQYF
TRBV29-1	TRBJ1-2	.	.	TGCAGCGTTGGGGCACTAACAGGAACTCATGTGGCTAACTATGGCTACACCTTC	CSVGALTGTHVANYGYTF
TRBV4-1	TRBJ2-1	.	.	TGCGCCAGCAGTCAGGCTGTTATAGGTGACAATGAGCAGTTCTTC	CASSQAVIGDNEQFF
TRBV7-2	TRBJ1-2	.	many	TGTGCCAGCAGCTTAGTAGCCGGACCGAGCTATGGCTACACCTTC	CASSLVAGPSYGYTF
TRBV12-3/TRBV12-4	TRBJ2-3	TRBD2	.	TGTGCCAGCAGTTCGAGGACTAGCGGGGTCACAGATGCACAGTATTTT	CASSSRTSGVTDAQYF
TRBV6-1	TRBJ2-7	.	.	TGTGCCAGCAGCGAAGGACATGGTTACTCCTACGAGCAGTACTTC	CASSEGHGYSYEQYF
TRBV11-3	TRBJ2-1	.	.	TGTGCCAGCAGCTTAGGGTCCGATGGGGGACATGAGCAGTTCTTC	CASSLGSDGGHEQFF
TRBV7-8	TRBJ2-3	TRBD2	.	TGTGCTAGCACCTCCCCCAGGACTAGCGGGAGGAGTACGCAGTATTTT	CASTSPRTSGRSTQYF
TRBV4-3	TRBJ2-7	.	once	TGCGCCAGCAGTCAAGGTCATGTCTCCTACGAGCAGTACTTC	CASSQGHVSYEQYF
TRBV9	TRBJ2-2	.	.	TGTGCCAGCAGCGGGACACCCATAAACACCGGGGAGCTGTTTTTT	CASSGTPINTGELFF
TRBV6-1	TRBJ2-3	.	.	TGTGCCAGCAGTGTTCGGAGAAATGGAGCAGATACGCAGTATTTT	CASSVRRNGADTQYF
TRBV29-1	TRBJ2-5	.	medium-sized	TGCAGCGTTTGGGGGGAGCAAGAGACCCAGTACTTC	CSVWGEQETQYF
TRBV12-5	TRBJ2-7	.	.	TGTGCCATTGAGGGGACCAGTTCCCACGAGCAGTACTTC	CAIEGTSSHEQYF
TRBV11-2	TRBJ2-5	.	.	TGTGCCAGCAGCTTAGTGGGAAGGGAGGAGACCCAGTACTTC	CASSLVGREETQYF
TRBV7-3	TRBJ2-3	.	few	TGTGCCAGCAGCCCAGGGGGGGCGAACACAGATACGCAGTATTTT	CASSPGGANTDTQYF
TRBV6-1	TRBJ2-3	.	.	TGTGCCAGCAGTAGCTGGAGGGCTAGCACAGAAACGCAGTATTTT	CASSSWRASTETQYF
TRBV4-2	TRBJ1-2	.	.	TGTGCCAGCAGCCGAGATAGGACAGCGAGTGGCTACACCTTC	CASSRDRTASGYTF
TRBV4-1	TRBJ1-2	.	.	TGCGCCAGCAGTCAAACCGGGACGCAGATCTATGGCTACACCTTC	CASSQTGTQIYGYTF
TRBV28	TRBJ1-1	TRBD1	few	TGTGCCAGTAGGATCACAGGGGATAAAGCTTTCTTT	CASRITGDKAFF
TRBV12-3/TRBV12-4	TRBJ1-4	.	.	TGTGCCAGCAGCTTCAATCTGGGGGGGAATGAAAAACTGTTTTTT	CASSFNLGGNEKLFF
TRBV10-3	TRBJ2-2	.	.	TGTACCATCAGTGAGCAACATGGGAACACCGGGGAGCTGTTTTTT	CTISEQHGNTGELFF
TRBV11-2	TRBJ2-7	.	.	TGTACCAACAGTCACGGGGGCTACGAGCAGTACTTC	CTNSHGGYEQYF
TRBV6-1	TRBJ2-7	.	.	TGTGCCAGCCGCCGGGGCCTGAGCTACTACAAGCAGTACTTC	CASRRGLSYYKQYF
TRBV4-1	TRBJ2-5	.	.	TGCGCCAGCGACCAAGATGTAGGTCGGGAGACCCAGTACTTC	CASDQDVGRETQYF
TRBV5-1	TRBJ2-3	TRBD2	many	TGCGCCAGCAGGGGAGTAGCGGGGGCTCCGGCGTTGACAGATACGCAGTATTTT	CASRGVAGAPALTDTQYF
TRBV5-1	TRBJ1-1	.	.	TGCACCAGCAGCTCCAGGGAACGTCAGAACACTGAAGCTTTCTTT	CTSSSRERQNTEAFF